The 22 T cell receptor beta chains below were found in one sample sequenced in a study of blood T cell repertoires in COVID-19. The protocol was immunoSEQ multiplex PCR, while the TCRdb copy is restricted to in-frame clones and leaves out a portion. The sample lists 150,000 to 200,000 clones, around 82% seen once, with roughly a sixth in the top ten. The sample consisted of PBMCs or T cells enriched from blood (not recorded which). The receptors derive from a woman between 45 and 60 years old with acute COVID-19.

The chain employs TRBV3-1 (or the pseudogene TRBV3-2) and TRBJ2-3, with 7 bases lining up with TRBD2. Germline loops: CDR1 LGHDT, CDR2 YNNKEL (reference sequence). The V and J ends lost 2 bases and 1 base, in that order; junction bases with no gene match: 3. The CDR3 is 15 residues long. This CDR3 reads CASSQRGGGTDTQYF. In DNA, the CDR3 is TGTGCCAGCAGCCAACGTGGGGGGGGCACAGATACGCAGTATTTT.

This clone showed up many times. The CDR3 sequence is CASSPSRDTGNTIYF. The DNA of the CDR3 is TGCGCCAGCAGCCCGAGCCGGGACACCGGAAACACCATATATTTT. The V call is TRBV4-1, the J call TRBJ1-3; D is perhaps TRBD1 (6 bases). This CDR3 region has 15 residues. V was clipped by 4 bases and J by 4 bases, with 14 bases between them. Germline V gene sequence: CDR1 MGHRA, CDR2 YSYEKL.

The rearrangement joins TRBV28 to TRBJ1-1; TRBD1 matches 7 bases. V lost 6 bases, J lost 6 bases, and 10 bases stayed unmatched. The CDR3 spans 14 residues. Germline V gene sequence: CDR1 MDHEN, CDR2 SYDVKM. In DNA, the CDR3 is TGTGCCAGCAGCCGAGACAGGGTGGGGGCTGAAGCTTTCTTT. Translating gives CASSRDRVGAEAFF.

The CDR3 loop reads CASSPDRGTSDTQYF. As DNA, the CDR3 is TGTGCCAGCAGCCCGGACAGGGGCACTTCAGATACGCAGTATTTT. V is TRBV3-1 (or the pseudogene TRBV3-2) and J is TRBJ2-3; the match to TRBD1 covers 9 bases. Per germline, CDR1 LGHDT and CDR2 YNNKEL (reference sequence). The CDR3 contains 15 residues. The trim removed 4 bases at V and 4 bases at J, leaving 6 bases unmatched.

J is TRBJ1-1 and V is TRBV2; TRBD1 matches 8 bases. The germline V gene encodes CDR1 SNHLY and CDR2 FYNNEI. The J segment lost 2 bases and the V segment lost 6 bases, leaving 5 bases of the junction unmatched. This CDR3 region has 14 residues. CDR3 sequence: CASRVGQGNTEAFF. DNA of the CDR3: TGTGCCAGCAGGGTAGGACAGGGAAACACTGAAGCTTTCTTT.

The chain employs TRBV5-8 and TRBJ2-3; 7 nucleotides align to TRBD2. V lost 7 bases to trimming and J lost 13 bases; unmatched junction nucleotides: 9. The CDR3 runs to 11 residues. From germline, CDR1 is SGHTS and CDR2 YDEGEE. The CDR3 spells CASGPREKEYF. DNA of the CDR3: TGTGCCAGCGGACCGCGGGAGAAAGAGTATTTT. The variable domain in full, with the rest retrieved from reference TRBV5-8 and TRBJ2-3, is EAGVTQSPTHLIKTRGQQATLRCSPISGHTSVYWYQQALGLGLQFLLWYDEGEERNRGNFPPRFSGRQFPNYSSELNVNALELEDSALYLCASGPREKEYFGPGTRLTVL.

The gene calls are TRBV4-1 and TRBJ1-6; the D is unclear. Germline loops: CDR1 MGHRA, CDR2 YSYEKL. With 0 bases removed from V and 0 bases from J, the gap between germline ends came to 3 bases. This CDR3 has 15 residues. CDR3 region: CASSQDHSYNSPLHF. CDR3 bases: TGCGCCAGCAGCCAAGATCACTCCTATAATTCACCCCTCCACTTT.

The CDR3 DNA reads as TGTGCCACCTCCGACAGGGGGCGCACTGAAGCTTTCTTT. Its translation is CATSDRGRTEAFF. The chain links TRBV12-3 or TRBV12-4 to TRBJ1-1; 10 nucleotides match TRBD1. V was clipped by 10 bases and J by 4 bases; unmatched bases: 6. The CDR3 has 13 amino acids.

This clone has a single count. Other DNA sequences in the sample encode the same CDR3. This chain joins TRBV4-3 and TRBJ1-2; D remains unclear. Germline V gene lookup returns CDR1 LGHNA and CDR2 YSLEER. V lost 0 bases to trimming and J lost 4 bases, with 12 bases between them. The length of the CDR3 is 15 residues. The CDR3 DNA follows: TGCGCCAGCAGCCAAGATTTAGGTCGGGGCTATGGCTACACCTTC. This gives the protein CASSQDLGRGYGYTF.

CDR3: CASSYGNRVGSPLHF. In nucleotides, the CDR3 is TGTGCCAGCAGCTACGGGAACAGGGTAGGCTCACCCCTCCACTTT. The V gene is TRBV21-1, the J gene TRBJ1-6; whether TRBD1, the table's D call, matches the DNA was not checked. TRBV21-1 is classified as a pseudogene. This CDR3 is 15 amino acids long.

This clone occurred a few times. The rearrangement links TRBV18 to TRBJ1-2, with a tentative D call TRBD1 (5 bases). The CDR3 runs to 15 residues. Per germline, CDR1 KGHSH and CDR2 LQKENI. The V gene lost 4 bases and the J gene lost 3 bases, with 15 bases spanning the gap. CDR3 residues: CASSRAGNNDYGYTF. CDR3 nucleotides: TGTGCCAGCTCACGGGCAGGGAATAATGACTATGGCTACACCTTC.

J is TRBJ2-2 and V is TRBV28, with TRBD1 identical over 8 bases. J gave up 6 bases and V 7 bases, and 10 bases lay outside the gene matches. The CDR3 is 15 amino acids. Germline V gene data show CDR1 as MDHEN and CDR2 as SYDVKM. Here the CDR3 reads CASNPGQGGAGELFF. As DNA, the CDR3 is TGTGCCAGCAATCCCGGACAGGGAGGAGCCGGGGAGCTGTTTTTT. The variable domain in full, with the rest retrieved from reference TRBV28 and TRBJ2-2, is DVKVTQSSRYLVKRTGEKVFLECVQDMDHENMFWYRQDPGLGLRLIYFSYDVKMKEKGDIPEGYSVSREKKERFSLILESASTNQTSMYLCASNPGQGGAGELFFGEGSRLTVL.

The V and J genes are TRBV4-3 and TRBJ1-2; no clear D. Germline V gives CDR1 LGHNA, CDR2 YSLEER. Trimming took 1 base from V and 8 from J, leaving 11 bases between them. This CDR3 region has 13 residues. CDR3 DNA sequence: TGCGCCAGCAGCCAAGTCCCAACCAGGGGCTACACCTTC. Its translation is CASSQVPTRGYTF.

The chain employs TRBV19 and TRBJ1-5, with D unclear. The CDR3 has 12 amino acids. Germline assignment: CDR1 LNHDA and CDR2 SQIVND (reference sequence). V dropped 6 bases and J dropped 4 bases, with 7 bases sitting between them. As DNA, the CDR3 is TGTGCCAGTAGGGCAGGAAATCAGCCCCAGCATTTT. Translation gives CASRAGNQPQHF.

V is TRBV20-1 and J is TRBJ1-2; TRBD1 is a possible D gene (6 bases). The CDR3 is 13 residues long. Germline lookup yields CDR1 DFQATT and CDR2 SNEGSKA (reference sequence). V was cut by 3 bases and J by 0 bases, with 8 bases left in between. The CDR3 sequence is CSASYRANYGYTF. DNA of the CDR3: TGCAGTGCTAGTTACAGGGCTAACTATGGCTACACCTTC.

The rearrangement links TRBV5-1 to TRBJ1-4; 7 bases agree with TRBD1. Per germline, CDR1 SGHRS and CDR2 YFSETQ. After removal of 5 bases from V and 5 bases from J, the junction contained 6 bases not matched to a gene. The CDR3 sequence is 14 residues long. The CDR3 sequence: CASRRGQPNEKLFF. In DNA, the CDR3 is TGCGCCAGCAGGCGGGGACAGCCAAATGAAAAACTGTTTTTT.

The V call is TRBV28, the J call TRBJ2-3; TRBD2 is a possible D gene (5 bases). The CDR3 loop spans 12 amino acids. The V end was cut by 6 bases, the J end by 6 bases, with 10 bases between. Germline values: CDR1 MDHEN, CDR2 SYDVKM. The CDR3 DNA is TGTGCCAGCAGGCAGGACTCGGATACGCAGTATTTT. As protein: CASRQDSDTQYF.

The chain combines TRBV28 with TRBJ2-7; TRBD1 is a possible D gene (5 bases). The ends were cut back, 6 bases at V and 0 bases at J, with 15 bases in the middle. Per the germline V gene, CDR1 is MDHEN and CDR2 is SYDVKM. The CDR3 totals 15 residues. Written as DNA, the CDR3 is TGTGCCAGCAGCAGCAGAAGAGACAGCTCCTACGAGCAGTACGTC. This codes for CASSSRRDSSYEQYV.

The chain combines TRBV19 with TRBJ1-5; D unclear. Trimming took 1 base from V and 4 from J, leaving 11 bases between them. This CDR3 contains 15 residues. Germline-derived CDR1 and CDR2 are LNHDA and SQIVND (reference sequence). This chain's CDR3 is CASSIVSGQNQPQHF. In nucleotides, the CDR3 is TGTGCCAGTAGTATAGTTAGTGGGCAAAATCAGCCCCAGCATTTT.

The chain couples TRBV11-3 to TRBJ1-6; D call uncertain. CDR1 is SGHNT, CDR2 YENEEA, per germline. The CDR3 runs 14 residues. V dropped 1 base and J dropped 6 bases, with 7 bases sitting between them. CDR3: CASSLGQFNSPLHF. In nucleotides, the CDR3 is TGTGCCAGCAGCTTAGGGCAGTTTAATTCACCCCTCCACTTT.

The V call is TRBV18, the J call TRBJ1-3; D is uncertain. Trimming took off 3 bases at V and 0 bases at J, with 9 bases between the two ends. Germline V gene sequence: CDR1 KGHSH, CDR2 LQKENI. The CDR3 totals 15 residues. In nucleotides, the CDR3 is TGTGCCAGCTCACCCGCACTTAACTCTGGAAACACCATATATTTT. Translating it yields CASSPALNSGNTIYF. The full variable domain, its missing parts supplied by reference TRBV18 and TRBJ1-3, is NAGVMQNPRHLVRRRGQEARLRCSPMKGHSHVYWYRQLPEEGLKFMVYLQKENIIDESGMPKERFSAEFPKEGPSILRIQQVVRGDSAAYFCASSPALNSGNTIYFGEGSWLTVV.

The chain combines TRBV6-2 or TRBV6-3 with TRBJ2-7, with TRBD1 matching 8 bases. V was clipped by 2 bases and J by 4 bases; unmatched bases: 7. Germline V gene lookup returns CDR1 MNHEY and CDR2 SVGEGT. CDR3 length equals 15 residues. The CDR3, as DNA: TGTGCCAGCAGTTACCAGCACACAGGGGGTTACGAGCAGTACGTC. As protein: CASSYQHTGGYEQYV.